This entry features one T cell receptor (beta chain) sequence. Germline values: CDR1 ENHRY, CDR2 SYGVKD. The germline V and J ends were trimmed by 2 bases and 5 bases, with 19 bases remaining between them. The CDR3 loop spans 18 amino acids. The sample originates from a study of T cells in Graves' hyperthyroidism and ophthalmopathy. Amplification of TCR beta CDR3 regions used RNA as the template. Initially, a first-round RT-PCR of the TCR CDR3 employed the HTBI primer set. TCRdb re-analysed the multiplex PCR reads in MiXCR, keeping a single row per CDR3 protein. Of roughly 500,000 distinct CDR3 sequences in the sample, approximately 44% were seen once. Lactation, pregnancy, other autoimmune disease or uncontrolled infection excluded patients.

The material sequenced was peripheral blood or thyroid tissue (not recorded which). The clonotype originates from an adult woman with Graves' disease, either hyperthyroidism or ophthalmopathy (not recorded which). This chain links TRBV10-3 with TRBJ1-6; the D gene is possibly TRBD1 (5 bases). This chain's CDR3 is CAISERGSDSGNNSPLHF. CDR3 bases: TGTGCCATCAGTGAGAGGGGCTCGGACTCTGGAAATAATTCACCCCTCCACTTT.